One and the same sample provided the 10 T cell receptor beta chains below, sequenced in a study of PD-1 and CTLA-4 blockade in melanoma. Assay: immunoSEQ multiplex PCR; the TCRdb copy retains only in-frame clones and omits some. The sample contains 20,000 or so clones, roughly 88% of which appear only once. Material: CD8+ T cells from peripheral blood, obtained before anti-PD-1 treatment. Receptors were obtained from a human donor with melanoma.

This chain links TRBV7-8 with TRBJ2-7; 7 bases fit TRBD1. The length of the CDR3 is 15 residues. Germline CDR1 and CDR2: SGHVS and FQNEAQ. The V gene end was trimmed by 3 bases and the J gene end by 2 bases; junction bases not matched to a gene: 7. The CDR3 DNA sequence: TGTGCCAGCAGCTTTCCGAGGCAGGGGGCCTACGAGCAGTACTTC. This translates into CASSFPRQGAYEQYF.

This clone showed up just once. The genes are TRBV6-5 and TRBJ2-2, with 9 bases identical to TRBD2. The CDR3 has 15 residues. V lost 0 bases, J lost 6 bases, and 2 bases stayed unmatched. In germline, CDR1 is MNHEY, CDR2 SVGAGI. DNA of the CDR3: TGTGCCAGCAGTTACTCAGGCGGGGGGGCCGGGGAGCTGTTTTTT. Translating gives CASSYSGGGAGELFF.

V and J are TRBV28 and TRBJ1-5, with a weak D call TRBD1 (5 bases). V lost 6 bases and J lost 3, with 18 bases in between. Germline V gene lookup returns CDR1 MDHEN and CDR2 SYDVKM. This CDR3 is built from 16 residues. CDR3 loop: CASSWGKGRFNQPQHF. Here the CDR3 DNA reads TGTGCCAGCAGCTGGGGCAAGGGACGGTTCAATCAGCCCCAGCATTTT.

In nucleotides, the CDR3 is TGCAGCGTTGTTCGCGGGAACTACGAGCAGTACTTC. This translates into CSVVRGNYEQYF. This chain uses TRBV29-1 with TRBJ2-7; TRBD2 might be the D (6 bases). Germline V lookup: CDR1 SQVTM, CDR2 ANQGSEA. V was shortened by 4 bases and J by 3 bases, with 10 bases between the two germline ends. There are 12 residues in the CDR3.

This clone was counted once. The chain recombines TRBV28 with TRBJ1-4; perhaps TRBD1 as D (6 bases). The CDR3 is made up of 16 amino acids. Trimming cost V 7 bases and J 4 bases, with 19 bases left between them. Looked up from germline, CDR1 is MDHEN and CDR2 is SYDVKM. The CDR3 DNA sequence: TGTGCCAGCACCTCGGGGGACATCGCTTTTAATGAAAAACTGTTTTTT. Translation gives CASTSGDIAFNEKLFF.

CDR3 DNA: TGTGCCAGCAGTTGGGGGATTGATTCACCCCTCCACTTT. Amino acid sequence: CASSWGIDSPLHF. This chain links TRBV27 with TRBJ1-6, with D possibly being TRBD1 (5 bases). The CDR3 is 13 amino acids. Trimming removed 4 bases at V and 8 bases at J, with 9 bases between. Germline values: CDR1 MNHEY, CDR2 SMNVEV (reference sequence).

The rearrangement joins TRBV4-1 to TRBJ1-4; no definite D call. The germline CDR1 and CDR2 sequences are MGHRA and YSYEKL. Trimming removed 1 base from V and 0 bases from J, with 12 bases in between. This CDR3 region has 17 residues. CDR3 coding DNA: TGCGCCAGCAGCCAAGCCCTGGGCAGCCCAACTAATGAAAAACTGTTTTTT. Translation: CASSQALGSPTNEKLFF.

The rearrangement links TRBV27 to TRBJ1-5, with 7 bases fitting TRBD1. V gave up 3 bases and J gave up 0 bases; unmatched junction bases: 8. The CDR3 is 17 amino acids. Germline lookup yields CDR1 MNHEY and CDR2 SMNVEV (reference sequence). In DNA, the CDR3 is TGTGCCAGCAGTTTGAGAGGGGGCCCTTATAGCAATCAGCCCCAGCATTTT. The encoded protein is CASSLRGGPYSNQPQHF.

The chain combines TRBV5-6 with TRBJ2-6; D is unclear. The V gene lost 4 bases and the J gene lost 0 bases, with 11 bases spanning the gap. This CDR3 spans 16 amino acids. Germline-derived CDR1 and CDR2 are SGHDT and YYEEEE. The CDR3 region is CASSLGPASGANVLTF. The CDR3 DNA reads TGTGCCAGCAGCCTAGGGCCGGCCTCTGGGGCCAACGTCCTGACTTTC.

The chain uses TRBV28 and TRBJ2-7, with D possibly called TRBD1 or TRBD2 (7 bases each). The CDR3 is made up of 15 amino acids. CDR1 and CDR2 from the germline V gene are MDHEN and SYDVKM. V was pared by 1 base and J by 7 bases, with 17 bases between. DNA of the CDR3: TGTGCCAGCAGTTTATTTCAGGGGGGGGATGAGGAGCAGTACTTC. Encoded protein: CASSLFQGGDEEQYF. Based on the CDR3 plus reference TRBV28 and TRBJ2-7, the full variable domain is DVKVTQSSRYLVKRTGEKVFLECVQDMDHENMFWYRQDPGLGLRLIYFSYDVKMKEKGDIPEGYSVSREKKERFSLILESASTNQTSMYLCASSLFQGGDEEQYFGPGTRLTVT.